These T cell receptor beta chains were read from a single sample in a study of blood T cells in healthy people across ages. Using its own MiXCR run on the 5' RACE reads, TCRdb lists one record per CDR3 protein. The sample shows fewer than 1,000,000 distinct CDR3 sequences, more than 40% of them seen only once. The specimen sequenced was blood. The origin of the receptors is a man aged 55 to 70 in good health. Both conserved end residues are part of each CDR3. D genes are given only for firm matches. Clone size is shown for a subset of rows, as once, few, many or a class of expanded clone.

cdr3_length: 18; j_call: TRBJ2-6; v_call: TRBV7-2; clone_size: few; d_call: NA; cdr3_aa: CASSLANRAPSGANVLTF; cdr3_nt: TGTGCCAGCAGCTTAGCGAACAGGGCCCCCTCTGGGGCCAACGTCCTGACTTTC
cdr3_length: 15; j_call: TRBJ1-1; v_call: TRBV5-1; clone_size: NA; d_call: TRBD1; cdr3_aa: CASRTTGTVNTEAFF; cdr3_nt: TGCGCCAGCAGAACAACCGGGACAGTGAACACTGAAGCTTTCTTT
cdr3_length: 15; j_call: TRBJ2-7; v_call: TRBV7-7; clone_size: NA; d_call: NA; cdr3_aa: CASSLFQGSSYEQYF; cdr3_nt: TGTGCTAGCAGCTTATTTCAGGGCAGCTCCTACGAGCAGTACTTC
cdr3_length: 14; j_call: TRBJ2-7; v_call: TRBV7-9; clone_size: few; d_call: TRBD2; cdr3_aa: CASSLPSGGSEQYF; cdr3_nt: TGTGCCAGCAGCTTGCCCTCGGGGGGTTCCGAGCAGTACTTC
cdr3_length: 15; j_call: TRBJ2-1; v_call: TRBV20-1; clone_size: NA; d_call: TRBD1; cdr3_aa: CSAEGNRGNPNEQFF; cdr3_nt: TGCAGTGCTGAGGGGAACAGGGGCAACCCAAATGAGCAGTTCTTC
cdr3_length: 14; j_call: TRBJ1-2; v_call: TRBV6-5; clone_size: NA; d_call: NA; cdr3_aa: CASSPSASFYGYTF; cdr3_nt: TGTGCCAGCAGCCCATCGGCATCATTCTATGGCTACACCTTC
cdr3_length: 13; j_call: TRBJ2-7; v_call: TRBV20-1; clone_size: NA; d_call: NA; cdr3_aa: CSARDLGIHEQYF; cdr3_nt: TGCAGTGCTAGAGATCTCGGGATCCACGAGCAGTACTTC
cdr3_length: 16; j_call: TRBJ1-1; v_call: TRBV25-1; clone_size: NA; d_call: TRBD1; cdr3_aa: CASSHRDRAMNTEAFF; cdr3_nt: TGTGCCAGCAGTCACCGGGACAGGGCCATGAACACTGAAGCTTTCTTT
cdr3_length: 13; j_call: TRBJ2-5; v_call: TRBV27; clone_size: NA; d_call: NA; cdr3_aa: CASSLVAGLPQYF; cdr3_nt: TGTGCCAGCAGCCTGGTTGCTGGACTACCCCAGTACTTC
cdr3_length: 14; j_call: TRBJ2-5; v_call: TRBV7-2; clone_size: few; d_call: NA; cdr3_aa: CASSPRVARETQYF; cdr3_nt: TGTGCCAGCAGCCCTAGGGTGGCGCGAGAGACCCAGTACTTC
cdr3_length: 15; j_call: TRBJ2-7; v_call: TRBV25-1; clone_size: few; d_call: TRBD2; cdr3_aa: CASSESGGPSYEQYF; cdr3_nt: TGTGCCAGCAGTGAAAGCGGGGGGCCCTCCTACGAGCAGTACTTC
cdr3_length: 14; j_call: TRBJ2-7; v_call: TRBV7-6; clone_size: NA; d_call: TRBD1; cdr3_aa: CASSLWDSSSEQYF; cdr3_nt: TGTGCCAGCAGCCTCTGGGACAGTTCGAGCGAGCAGTACTTC
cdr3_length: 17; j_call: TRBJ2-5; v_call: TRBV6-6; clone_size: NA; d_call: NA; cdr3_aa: CASSYRNVRSGQETQYF; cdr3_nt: TGTGCCAGCAGTTACAGGAATGTTCGCAGTGGCCAAGAGACCCAGTACTTC
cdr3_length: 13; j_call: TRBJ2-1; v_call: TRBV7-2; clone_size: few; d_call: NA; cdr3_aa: CASSPLTGREQFF; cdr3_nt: TGTGCCAGCAGCCCGTTAACTGGCCGCGAGCAGTTCTTC
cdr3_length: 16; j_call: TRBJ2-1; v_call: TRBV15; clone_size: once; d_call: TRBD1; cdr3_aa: CATSRVQGQGANEQFF; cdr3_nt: TGTGCCACCAGCAGAGTACAGGGACAGGGGGCAAATGAGCAGTTCTTC
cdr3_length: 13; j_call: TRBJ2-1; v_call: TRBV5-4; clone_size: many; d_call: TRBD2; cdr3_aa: CASSSGLRGEQFF; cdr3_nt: TGTGCCAGCAGCTCGGGACTACGGGGTGAGCAGTTCTTC
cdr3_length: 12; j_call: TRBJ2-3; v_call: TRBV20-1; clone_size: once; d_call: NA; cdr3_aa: CSASGGGDTQYF; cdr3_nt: TGCAGTGCTAGTGGGGGTGGGGATACGCAGTATTTT
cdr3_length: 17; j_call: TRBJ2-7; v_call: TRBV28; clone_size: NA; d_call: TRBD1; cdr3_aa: CASSTPRRGQGADEQYF; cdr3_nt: TGTGCCAGCAGTACACCCCGTCGGGGACAGGGGGCCGACGAGCAGTACTTC
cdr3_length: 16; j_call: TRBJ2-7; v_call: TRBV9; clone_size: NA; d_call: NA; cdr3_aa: CASSQGPLSSSYEQYF; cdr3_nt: TGTGCCAGCAGCCAGGGACCTCTCTCTAGCTCCTACGAGCAGTACTTC
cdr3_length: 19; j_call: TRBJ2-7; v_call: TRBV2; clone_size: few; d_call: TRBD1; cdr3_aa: CASSDSRQGWYPYSYEQYF; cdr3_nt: TGTGCCAGCAGTGACTCGAGACAGGGGTGGTATCCGTACTCCTACGAGCAGTACTTC
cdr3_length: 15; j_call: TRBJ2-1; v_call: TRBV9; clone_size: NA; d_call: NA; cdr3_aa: CASSGGRSSYNEQFF; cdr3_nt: TGTGCCAGCAGTGGGGGTCGTAGCTCCTACAATGAGCAGTTCTTC
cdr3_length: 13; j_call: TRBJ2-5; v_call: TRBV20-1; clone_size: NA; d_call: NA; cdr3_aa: CSARWTEGVTQYF; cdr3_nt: TGCAGTGCTAGGTGGACAGAGGGCGTGACCCAGTACTTC
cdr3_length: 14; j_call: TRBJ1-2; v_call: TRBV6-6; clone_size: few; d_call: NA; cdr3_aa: CASRDSSFNYGYTF; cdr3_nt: TGTGCCAGCAGGGACTCGTCTTTTAACTATGGCTACACCTTC